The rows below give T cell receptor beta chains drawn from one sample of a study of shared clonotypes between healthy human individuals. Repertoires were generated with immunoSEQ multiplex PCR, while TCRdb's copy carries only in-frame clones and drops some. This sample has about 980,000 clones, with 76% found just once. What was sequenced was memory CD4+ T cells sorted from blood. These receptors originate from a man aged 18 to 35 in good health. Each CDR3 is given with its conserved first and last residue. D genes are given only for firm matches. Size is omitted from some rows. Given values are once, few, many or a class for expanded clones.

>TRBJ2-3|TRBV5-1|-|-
TGCGCCAGCAGCTTAGGGACCAGGGGAGATACGCAGTATTTT
CASSLGTRGDTQYF
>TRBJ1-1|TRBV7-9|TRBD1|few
TGTGCCAGCAGCCTACAGGGGCCGGCTGAAGCTTTCTTT
CASSLQGPAEAFF
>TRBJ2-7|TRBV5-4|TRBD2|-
TGTGCCAGCAGCTGGGGGACTAGCGGCCTCTCCTACGAGCAGTACTTC
CASSWGTSGLSYEQYF
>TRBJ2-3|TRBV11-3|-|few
TGTGCCAGCAGCTCACCGGGAAGCGGCGATACGCAGTATTTT
CASSSPGSGDTQYF
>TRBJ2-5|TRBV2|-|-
TGTGCCAGCAGGGACTATCTTTCGGAGACCCAGTACTTC
CASRDYLSETQYF
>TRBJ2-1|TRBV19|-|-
TGTGCCAGTAGTCAGTGGCCTTCGGATGAGCAGTTCTTC
CASSQWPSDEQFF
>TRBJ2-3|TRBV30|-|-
TGTGCCTGGACGTCCCACGGGGGTAGGGCAGATACGCAGTATTTT
CAWTSHGGRADTQYF
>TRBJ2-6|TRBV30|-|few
TGTGCCTGGAGTCTGACACCTGGGGCCAACGTCCTGACTTTC
CAWSLTPGANVLTF
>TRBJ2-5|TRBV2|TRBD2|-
TGTGCCAGCAGTGAAGCGCGTCTAGCGGTAGAGACCCAGTACTTC
CASSEARLAVETQYF
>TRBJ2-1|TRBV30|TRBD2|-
TGTGCCTGGAGTTGGGCTAGCGGGAGACATGAGCAGTTCTTC
CAWSWASGRHEQFF
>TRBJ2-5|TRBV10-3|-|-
TGTGCCATCAGTGAGTCGGGGGGGACAAAGACCCAGTACTTC
CAISESGGTKTQYF
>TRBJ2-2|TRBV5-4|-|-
TGTGCCAGCAGCTTGGAGGGGACTCTGAACACCGGGGAGCTGTTTTTT
CASSLEGTLNTGELFF
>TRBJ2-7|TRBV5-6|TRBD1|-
TGTGCCAGCAGCTTATTATCCGGGACAGGAGGCGAGCAGTACTTC
CASSLLSGTGGEQYF
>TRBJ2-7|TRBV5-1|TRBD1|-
TGCGCCAGCAGCCGAGACAGGGGAGTTGGCGAGCAGTACTTC
CASSRDRGVGEQYF
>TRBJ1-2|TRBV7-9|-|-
TGTGCCAGCAGCCTACAGGGTACCTATGGCTACACCTTC
CASSLQGTYGYTF
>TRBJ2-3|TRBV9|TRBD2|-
TGTGCCAGCAGCGTAGAGACTAGCGTAGCAGATACGCAGTATTTT
CASSVETSVADTQYF
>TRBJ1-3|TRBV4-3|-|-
TGCGCCAGCAGCCAAGGGGGCAGCCTCGGAAACACCATATATTTT
CASSQGGSLGNTIYF